Each of the 13 T cell receptor beta chains below was sequenced from the same sample in a study of metastatic and nonmetastatic thyroid tumors. MiXCR reprocessed the PCR reads for TCRdb. The sample has roughly 7,000 clones; about a third are singletons. Thyroid surgery was preceded by no treatment in any patient. Sequenced material: adjacent normal tissue. The receptors were sampled from a female donor with papillary thyroid cancer or a benign thyroid nodule (not recorded which). Some clones in this sample may be carry-over from other donors' samples.

This clone was seen a handful of times. The gene calls are TRBV6-2 or TRBV6-3 and TRBJ2-1; no clear D gene. Per the germline V gene, CDR1 is MNHEY and CDR2 is SVGEGT. Deletions cut 3 bases from V and 6 bases from J, with 9 bases between. The CDR3 runs 13 residues. CDR3 sequence reads: CASSYARTNEQFF. DNA for the CDR3: TGTGCCAGCAGTTATGCTAGGACCAATGAGCAGTTCTTC.

The chain combines TRBV6-6 with TRBJ2-7; D is unresolved. The V end lost 0 bases, the J end lost 4 bases, and 13 bases lay between the germline ends. The CDR3 runs to 15 residues. Germline V gives CDR1 MNHNY, CDR2 SVGAGI (reference sequence). CDR3 bases: TGTGCCAGCAGTTACTCACCCCTGAGATCGTACGAGCAGTACTTC. It codes for CASSYSPLRSYEQYF.

This clone counts as large. The rearrangement links TRBV24-1 to TRBJ2-2; TRBD2 is a possible D gene (7 bases). In germline, CDR1 is KGHDR, CDR2 SFDVKD. There are 14 residues in the CDR3. The V end lost 3 bases, the J end lost 6 bases, and 10 bases lay between the germline ends. The CDR3 here is CATSDPGGPGELFF. CDR3 sequence (DNA): TGTGCCACCAGTGATCCCGGGGGGCCCGGGGAGCTGTTTTTT.

In its sample, this clone was seen a few times. The rearrangement joins TRBV30 to TRBJ2-7; perhaps TRBD1 as D (6 bases). This CDR3 spans 14 amino acids. CDR1 is GTSNPN, CDR2 SVGIG, per germline (reference sequence). V lost 5 bases, J lost 4 bases, and 18 bases lay in between. The CDR3 sequence is CAWEGGTGNYEQYF. For the CDR3, the DNA is TGTGCCTGGGAAGGAGGAACAGGGAATTACGAGCAGTACTTC.

There are many counts of this clone. The J gene is TRBJ2-1, the V gene TRBV27, with 12 bases identical to TRBD2. This CDR3 has 16 residues. The germline V gene has CDR1 MNHEY and CDR2 SMNVEV (reference sequence). V lost 7 bases, J lost 4 bases, and 8 bases stayed unmatched. CDR3 loop: CASKTSGTSGYNEQFF. Here the CDR3 DNA reads TGTGCCAGCAAGACCTCCGGGACTAGCGGGTACAATGAGCAGTTCTTC.

This clone has more than one count but fewer than ten. The junction departs from germline at one end; a sequencing error may be responsible. CDR3: CASTVRQPTYEQYF. CDR3 DNA: TGTGCCAGCACCGTAAGGCAGCCAACCTACGAGCAGTACTTC. This chain joins TRBV9 and TRBJ2-7; D remains unclear. The CDR3 contains 14 residues. The germline CDR1 and CDR2 sequences are SGDLS and YYNGEE.

This clone was counted a few times. The rearrangement uses TRBV6-1 and TRBJ2-7, with D maybe TRBD1 (6 bases). The CDR3 loop spans 16 amino acids. From germline, CDR1 is MNHNS and CDR2 SASEGT. CDR3 residues: CNSSEEGRGHTYEQYF. In DNA form, the CDR3 reads TGTAACAGCAGTGAAGAGGGCAGGGGTCATACCTACGAGCAGTACTTC.

Within the sample, this clone is large. This sequence joins TRBV5-1 and TRBJ2-1; TRBD1 aligns across 8 bases. The length of the CDR3 is 18 residues. V gave up 0 bases and J gave up 10 bases; unmatched junction bases: 18. Per germline, CDR1 SGHRS and CDR2 YFSETQ. In nucleotides, the CDR3 is TGCGCCAGCAGCTTGGCGGGGTTCGTTGGACAGGGTGGCAACGAGCAGTTCTTC. This codes for CASSLAGFVGQGGNEQFF.

This clone has only a few counts. One junction end disagrees with the germline gene, perhaps due to a read error. The chain recombines TRBV25-1 with TRBJ1-2; D uncertain. From germline, CDR1 is MGHDK and CDR2 SYGVNS. This CDR3 region has 12 residues. The DNA of the CDR3 is TGTGCCAGAAGCGCTTCATTGGATGGCTACACATTC. Translated, it gives CARSASLDGYTF.

This clone was seen only once. The CDR3, as DNA: TGTGCCAGCAGCTTAATGGGGACTAGCGGGATATACAATGAGCAGTTCTTC. Its translation is CASSLMGTSGIYNEQFF. The chain is built from TRBV11-2 and TRBJ2-1; 13 bases align to TRBD2. The CDR3 consists of 17 residues. The J segment lost 4 bases and the V segment lost 2 bases, leaving 5 bases of the junction unmatched. Germline loops: CDR1 SGHAT, CDR2 FQNNGV.

In its sample, this clone was seen a few times. The chain recombines TRBV6-6 with TRBJ2-1, with D possibly TRBD2 on 6 matching bases. Germline V gives CDR1 MNHNY, CDR2 SVGAGI (reference sequence). V was shortened by 2 bases and J by 10 bases, with 15 bases between the two germline ends. This CDR3 spans 14 amino acids. The CDR3 coding sequence is TGTGCCAGCAGTTACCCGGGGCCCGCGGGAGAGCAGTTCTTC. Its translation: CASSYPGPAGEQFF.

This clone is medium-sized in the sample. This chain links TRBV19 with TRBJ1-2, with 7 bases matching TRBD1. Trimming at V came to 3 bases and at J to 6 bases, leaving 13 bases not matched to a gene. The germline V gene has CDR1 LNHDA and CDR2 SQIVND (reference sequence). CDR3 length: 16 amino acids. The CDR3 DNA sequence: TGTGCCAGTAGTATCCAATGGACAGGCAGCCCTGATGGCTACACCTTC. It specifies CASSIQWTGSPDGYTF.

This clone was detected only once. The rearrangement links TRBV7-2 to TRBJ2-7; 8 positions agree with TRBD2. The V and J ends lost 5 bases and 5 bases, in that order; junction bases with no gene match: 11. From germline, CDR1 is SGHTA and CDR2 FQGNSA. The CDR3 loop spans 15 amino acids. CDR3 amino acids: CASSPTSGGGNEQYF. CDR3 bases: TGTGCCAGCAGCCCTACTAGCGGAGGCGGGAACGAGCAGTACTTC. Full variable domain (rest looked up from reference TRBV7-2 and TRBJ2-7): GAGVSQSPSNKVTEKGKDVELRCDPISGHTALYWYRQSLGQGLEFLIYFQGNSAPDKSGLPSDRFSAERTGGSVSTLTIQRTQQEDSAVYLCASSPTSGGGNEQYFGPGTRLTVT.